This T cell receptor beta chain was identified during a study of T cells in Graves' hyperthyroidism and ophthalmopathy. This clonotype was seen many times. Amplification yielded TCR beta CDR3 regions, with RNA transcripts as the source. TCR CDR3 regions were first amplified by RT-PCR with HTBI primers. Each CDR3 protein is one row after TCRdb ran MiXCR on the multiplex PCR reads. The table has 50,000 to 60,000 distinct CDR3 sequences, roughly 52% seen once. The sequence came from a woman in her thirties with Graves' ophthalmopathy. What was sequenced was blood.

The CDR3 DNA reads TGCGCCAGCAGTAGTGTAGCGGGAGAGAAGTTGTTCTTC. Its translation: CASSSVAGEKLFF. The chain recombines TRBV5-1 with TRBJ2-1, with 9 bases identical to TRBD2. The CDR3 has 13 amino acids. With 5 bases clipped from V and 15 bases from J, the junction kept 12 bases outside the gene matches. Germline CDR1 SGHRS, CDR2 YFSETQ. The whole variable domain, remainder taken from reference TRBV5-1 and TRBJ2-1, is KAGVTQTPRYLIKTRGQQVTLSCSPISGHRSVSWYQQTPGQGLQFLFEYFSETQRNKGNFPGRFSGRQFSNSRSEMNVSTLELGDSALYLCASSSVAGEKLFFGPGTRLTVL.